This entry concerns a single T cell receptor beta chain. This specimen belongs to a study of blood T cell repertoires in COVID-19. Repertoires were generated with immunoSEQ multiplex PCR, while TCRdb's copy carries only in-frame clones and drops some. The sample includes fewer than 55,000 clones, about four fifths seen only once; the top ten take approximately 27%. CDR3 length: 13 amino acids. The germline V gene has CDR1 LGHDT and CDR2 YNNKEL (reference sequence). V shed 3 bases and J shed 4 bases, with 6 bases lying between them. This sequence joins TRBV3-1 (or the pseudogene TRBV3-2) and TRBJ1-4; D remains ambiguous. The sample consisted of peripheral blood. This clonotype originated in a woman older than 75 with COVID-19, enrolled during active disease. CDR3 sequence: CASSHGLNEKLFF. The CDR3 nucleotides read TGTGCCAGCAGCCACGGTCTTAATGAAAAACTGTTTTTT.